The 18 T cell receptor beta chains reported below all come from one sample, sequenced in a study of blood T cell repertoires in COVID-19. TCRdb keeps only in-frame clones here, not all; method: immunoSEQ multiplex PCR. The sample lists roughly 87,000 clones, 70% to 90% occurring once. The sequencing input was peripheral blood. These receptors were taken from a woman older than 75 with COVID-19, enrolled during active disease.

This clone was picked up a small number of times. This chain connects TRBV7-8 to TRBJ1-5; D is undetermined. CDR1 is SGHVS, CDR2 FQNEAQ, per germline. Trimming removed 4 bases at V and 11 bases at J, with 12 bases between. The CDR3 runs to 12 residues. The CDR3 bases are TGTGCCAGCAGCTCCGACTTGGGTACCCAGCATTTT. Amino acids: CASSSDLGTQHF.

This clone was detected only a few times. This chain connects TRBV7-2 to TRBJ2-7; TRBD1 matches 7 bases. The V gene end was trimmed by 1 base and the J gene end by 2 bases; junction bases not matched to a gene: 5. The CDR3 is 15 amino acids. Germline CDR1 and CDR2: SGHTA and FQGNSA. In nucleotides, the CDR3 is TGTGCCAGCAGCTTAGTGAGGGGGCTCACCTACGAGCAGTACTTC. This codes for CASSLVRGLTYEQYF.

The genes are TRBV29-1 and TRBJ2-1; TRBD1 is a possible D gene (5 bases). The length of the CDR3 is 14 residues. CDR1 SQVTM and CDR2 ANQGSEA come from the germline V gene. The V end lost 6 bases, the J end lost 0 bases, and 12 bases lay between the germline ends. This chain's CDR3 is CSVQGFGSYNEQFF. The CDR3 nucleotides are TGCAGCGTCCAGGGTTTCGGCTCCTACAATGAGCAGTTCTTC.

This clone was seen a few times. This chain joins TRBV2 and TRBJ1-2; D is perhaps TRBD1 (5 bases). In germline, CDR1 is SNHLY, CDR2 FYNNEI. V shed 6 bases and J shed 6 bases, with 11 bases lying between them. This CDR3 has 12 residues. CDR3 in amino acids: CASSIDRNGYTF. CDR3 coding DNA: TGTGCCAGCAGCATTGACAGAAATGGCTACACCTTC.

The chain has TRBV6-5 and TRBJ1-6; 10 bases match TRBD1. CDR1 is MNHEY, CDR2 SVGAGI, per germline. The CDR3 has 15 amino acids. Unmatched junction bases numbered 7, after V lost 5 bases and J lost 9 bases. This chain's CDR3 is CASSSRDRGGSPLHF. The CDR3 coding sequence is TGTGCCAGCAGTAGCCGGGACAGGGGAGGTTCACCCCTCCACTTT.

The chain recombines TRBV29-1 with TRBJ1-5; 7 nucleotides align to TRBD1. This CDR3 spans 14 amino acids. Trimming cost V 6 bases and J 0 bases; bases outside gene matches: 5. Germline V lookup: CDR1 SQVTM, CDR2 ANQGSEA. The CDR3 sequence is CSVKTGYSNQPQHF. CDR3 in DNA: TGCAGCGTAAAGACAGGGTATAGCAATCAGCCCCAGCATTTT. The variable domain in full, completed from reference TRBV29-1 and TRBJ1-5, reads SAVISQKPSRDICQRGTSLTIQCQVDSQVTMMFWYRQQPGQSLTLIATANQGSEATYESGFVIDKFPISRPNLTFSTLTVSNMSPEDSSIYLCSVKTGYSNQPQHFGDGTRLSIL.

This chain uses TRBV29-1 with TRBJ1-3, with TRBD1 identical over 9 bases. V lost 6 bases, J lost 4 bases, and 7 bases stayed unmatched. This CDR3 comprises 14 residues. Germline-derived CDR1 and CDR2 are SQVTM and ANQGSEA. CDR3: CSVDRGQGGNTIYF. CDR3 nucleotides: TGCAGCGTAGACAGGGGACAGGGAGGAAACACCATATATTTT.

The V and J genes are TRBV28 and TRBJ1-4, with a weak D call TRBD1 (6 bases). There are 14 residues in the CDR3. The germline CDR1 and CDR2 sequences are MDHEN and SYDVKM. V was pared by 5 bases and J by 4 bases, with 11 bases between. The CDR3 DNA reads TGTGCCAGCAGTCCGGGGGGGCGTAATGAAAAACTGTTTTTT. It specifies CASSPGGRNEKLFF.

The V gene is TRBV5-6, the J gene TRBJ1-4; no clear D gene. V lost 0 bases and J 5 bases, leaving 11 bases between the germline ends. The CDR3 runs to 15 residues. Germline V gene lookup returns CDR1 SGHDT and CDR2 YYEEEE. CDR3 sequence (DNA): TGTGCCAGCAGCTTGGTATCTACAGCAAATGAAAAACTGTTTTTT. Protein product: CASSLVSTANEKLFF.

This clone was recorded only once. This chain joins TRBV5-6 and TRBJ1-2, with 12 bases aligning to TRBD1. Germline loops: CDR1 SGHDT, CDR2 YYEEEE. This CDR3 has 13 amino acids. Trimming cost V 3 bases and J 14 bases; bases outside gene matches: 8. The chain's CDR3 is CASSYRDRGHGTF. Written as DNA, the CDR3 is TGTGCCAGCAGCTACCGGGACAGGGGGCATGGGACCTTC.

This clone was found once. The CDR3: CASSPKMGGMNTEAFF. CDR3 coding DNA: TGTGCCAGCTCACCTAAAATGGGAGGGATGAACACTGAAGCTTTCTTT. This chain connects TRBV18 to TRBJ1-1, with D uncertain. Germline V gene data show CDR1 as KGHSH and CDR2 as LQKENI. This CDR3 spans 16 amino acids. The V end lost 3 bases, the J end lost 0 bases, and 14 bases lay between the germline ends.

The chain's CDR3 is CASSLARRGGSYNSPLHF. The CDR3 DNA follows: TGTGCCAGCAGCTTAGCGAGGCGGGGAGGATCCTATAATTCACCCCTCCACTTT. The V call is TRBV7-9, the J call TRBJ1-6; no clear D. The CDR3 is 18 amino acids. Trimming left V 0 bases short and J 1 base short, with 13 bases between. From germline, CDR1 is SEHNR and CDR2 FQNEAQ (reference sequence).

The chain recombines TRBV27 with TRBJ2-3, with unresolved D. Trimming took 3 bases from V and 7 from J, leaving 8 bases between them. The CDR3 totals 12 residues. The germline CDR1 and CDR2 sequences are MNHEY and SMNVEV (reference sequence). CDR3 residues: CASSFFGYTQYF. CDR3 DNA: TGTGCCAGCAGTTTCTTCGGTTATACGCAGTATTTT.

J is TRBJ2-5 and V is TRBV4-1, with D unclear. V was cut by 3 bases and J by 5 bases, with 16 bases left in between. The CDR3 length is 15 residues. CDR1 MGHRA and CDR2 YSYEKL come from the germline V gene. The CDR3 spells CASSHFGPMGETQYF. For the CDR3, the DNA is TGCGCCAGCAGCCACTTCGGTCCTATGGGCGAGACCCAGTACTTC.

The chain couples TRBV6-5 to TRBJ2-2, with TRBD2 identical over 10 bases. Losses at the gene ends were 0 bases for V and 8 bases for J; bases not matched to a gene: 3. This CDR3 spans 15 amino acids. Germline V gene lookup returns CDR1 MNHEY and CDR2 SVGAGI. The CDR3 nucleotides are TGTGCCAGCAGTTACTCTCTAGCGGGGGTGGGGGAGCTGTTTTTT. This translates into CASSYSLAGVGELFF.

This sequence joins TRBV14 and TRBJ1-1; 7 bases map to TRBD1. V shed 5 bases, J shed 9 bases, and the junction held 9 bases outside the gene matches. Germline assignment: CDR1 SGHDN and CDR2 FVKESK. The CDR3 has 13 residues. The CDR3 coding sequence is TGTGCCAGCAGCGGCACTGGACAGGTTCAAGCTTTCTTT. The encoded protein is CASSGTGQVQAFF.

This clone turned up a few times. V and J are TRBV19 and TRBJ1-3, with D perhaps TRBD1 (6 bases). The CDR3 is made up of 12 amino acids. Germline V CDR1 and CDR2: LNHDA, SQIVND (reference sequence). Trimming pared 6 bases from V and 4 bases from J, leaving 7 bases between. The CDR3 here is CASSDRGNTIYF. The CDR3 bases are TGTGCCAGTAGCGACAGGGGAAACACCATATATTTT.

This chain joins TRBV7-2 and TRBJ2-3, with no clear D. CDR1 and CDR2 (germline): SGHTA, FQGNSA. The V and J ends lost 5 bases and 1 base respectively, with 10 bases between them. The CDR3 runs to 14 residues. CDR3 region: CASSAVRGTDTQYF. In DNA form, the CDR3 reads TGTGCCAGCAGCGCTGTACGGGGCACAGATACGCAGTATTTT. Combining the CDR3 with reference TRBV7-2 and TRBJ2-3 gives the whole variable domain GAGVSQSPSNKVTEKGKDVELRCDPISGHTALYWYRQSLGQGLEFLIYFQGNSAPDKSGLPSDRFSAERTGGSVSTLTIQRTQQEDSAVYLCASSAVRGTDTQYFGPGTRLTVL.